The entry that follows covers one TCR beta chain sequence. No antigen is known for it. No much larger clone exists at a distance of one base, and base qualities are not known. This entry belongs to a study of T cell responses to AZD1222 COVID-19 vaccine (TCRdb year 2021). Background for the entire study: AZD1222 recipients whose second dose came at about 4 weeks and those whose second dose came at about 12 weeks were combined into one group, since spike-specific TCR depth and breadth did not differ between the two schedules. TCR sequencing covered fewer than 250 trial participants: about 210 given two doses of AZD1222 and 26 given two doses of MenACWY control vaccine. Enrollment into the trials was organized by age into subgroups of 18-55, 56-69 and 70-plus years, and those subgroups contained approximately 160, 26 and 62 TCR-sequenced participants, respectively.

This specimen's time point label, interpreted: baseline before first vaccination. The vaccinee samples were drawn from two UK trials, COV001 and COV002, one of which was a single-blind randomized controlled phase 2/3 trial testing AZD1222 (ChAdOx1 nCoV-19) in healthy adults. Trial participant PBMC samples were collected at day 0 and day 28 after the second dose for TCRbeta chain sequencing. Paper-wide results and their limitations: Participants were mostly white British and included more females than males, and it was suggested by the authors that clonal diversity may have been underestimated. Because no samples from the day 14 peak response were available, repertoires could be characterized only after the peak T cell response. A significant rise in spike-specific TCR breadth and depth was observed after two AZD1222 doses relative to day 0 and relative to MenACWY recipients. Conclusions about previously exposed vaccinees are limited, since just a handful of AZD1222 recipients were seropositive for SARS-CoV-2 at baseline. Reportedly, almost half of the unique spike-specific TCRs recognized epitopes lying outside the regions that are mutated in the B.1.351 and B.1.1.7 variants. The 56-69-year group was small, and its depth increase did not reach significance, likely because of low power. The whole spike protein was spanned by vaccine-associated CD4 TCRs, and dominant responses were seen in regions 160-218 and 743-854.

The CDR3 regions of human TCRbeta chains were analyzed by immunosequencing. The paper's data handling went like this. TCRs in the repertoires were matched against a reference library of SARS-CoV-2-specific TCRs that had been generated with the MIRA antigen-specificity platform. Breadth meant the fraction of unique TCRs that were SARS-CoV-2-associated, whereas depth meant the fraction of total T cells that were SARS-CoV-2-associated. Each spike-specific TCR was assigned to its reactive spike region and to a CD4 or CD8 class using the MIRA data. Log10-transformed breadth and depth values were compared by one-way ANOVA with Sidak's multiple comparisons tests. In its TCRdb copy, this immuneACCESS table keeps in-frame sequences only and misses some clones. Where compared with another copy, unresolved V genes explain less than half of these, and the others have no known cause. V and J calls plus clone size are reproduced from that table; the DNA served to infer D and trimming. This sample has some 120,000 clones in its table, and over 90% of those were observed once. The top ten constitute roughly 1% of the sample.

This clonotype originated in an adult in good health. Sequenced here: peripheral blood, sampled on day 0 of AZD1222 vaccination.

The sequenced DNA is TGTGCCAGCACCCCGGGACTAGGGACCTCCGTGACCCAGTACTTC. Translated, this gives CASTPGLGTSVTQYF. The V and J segments used are TRBV2 and TRBJ2-5, and 8 junction bases match TRBD2. The CDR1 and CDR2 encoded by the germline V gene are SNHLY and FYNNEI. V has 7 bases trimmed and J has 7 bases trimmed; junction bases matching no gene number 14. Measured from the cysteine to the phenylalanine, the CDR3 is 15 residues long. The read is trimmed to its CDR3 DNA, 45 bases read in frame from base 1.